Sequencing of this T cell receptor (beta chain) was carried out in a study of T cell responses to AZD1222 COVID-19 vaccine. Whole-study results and caveats: Variant regions that are unmutated are reportedly the target of nearly half of spike-specific TCRs. CD4 TCRs linked to vaccination spanned spike, dominating at 160-218 and 743-854.

Data came from immunoSEQ multiplex PCR; TCRdb stores just in-frame clones and leaves some out. The table includes 100,000 to 150,000 clones, almost 85% detected once. For this clone: No antigen is known for it.

After removal of 6 bases from V and 5 bases from J, the junction contained 13 bases not matched to a gene. The CDR3 is 15 residues long. Germline CDR1 MDHEN, CDR2 SYDVKM. The rearrangement links TRBV28 to TRBJ2-7; 7 bases are shared with TRBD2. The sample consisted of peripheral blood, taken 28 days after the second dose of the MenACWY control vaccine. The receptor comes from an adult who received the MenACWY meningococcal vaccine as a control. In DNA, the CDR3 is TGTGCCAGCAGCTCGGGTGGACTAGGGAACCACGAGCAGTACTTC. Translation: CASSSGGLGNHEQYF.